Detailed here is one TCR beta chain. The sample comes from a study of cytomegalovirus exposure and HLA in healthy donors. Use of 60 Vbeta and 13 Jbeta primers characterized the PCR. Data came from immunoSEQ multiplex PCR; TCRdb stores just in-frame clones and leaves some out. The data contain around 150,000 clones, about 85% of them singletons. The germline gives CDR1 MNHEY, CDR2 SVGAGI. V was clipped by 0 bases and J by 6 bases; unmatched bases: 3. CDR3 length: 14 amino acids. The sample consisted of PBMCs. This receptor was taken from a young man in good health and CMV-seronegative. This chain connects TRBV6-5 to TRBJ2-3, with 7 bases that match TRBD1. CDR3 in amino acids: CASSYSTGWDTQYF. CDR3 sequence (DNA): TGTGCCAGCAGTTACTCGACAGGGTGGGATACGCAGTATTTT.